Listed below are T cell receptor beta chains from one sample, sequenced in a study of sequential checkpoint blockade in melanoma. Profiling relied on immunoSEQ multiplex PCR, and the TCRdb table lists in-frame clones only, not all of them. The table has approximately 15,000 clones, over 60% seen once. Source: CD8+ T cells sorted from blood (inferred from file names), taken from a patient given nivolumab and ipilimumab in sequence. The source is a human donor with melanoma. Each CDR3 is given with its conserved first and last residue. The D gene is left open where the match is weak. Clone size is stated in some rows and not others, as once, few, many or a class when expanded.

j_gene: TRBJ2-2
abundance: .
v_gene: TRBV14
d_gene: TRBD2
CDR3nt: TGTGCCAGCAGCCAAGAACAAGCGGGAGATACGAACACCGGGGAGCTGTTTTTT
CDR3aa: CASSQEQAGDTNTGELFF

j_gene: TRBJ2-7
abundance: .
v_gene: TRBV9
d_gene: TRBD1
CDR3nt: TGTGCCAGCAGCGTCGACGCCGGGACAGGGACCTACGAGCAGTACTTC
CDR3aa: CASSVDAGTGTYEQYF

j_gene: TRBJ2-7
abundance: .
v_gene: TRBV27
d_gene: .
CDR3nt: TGTGCCAGCAGCGAGAACAGCTACTACGAGCAGTACTTC
CDR3aa: CASSENSYYEQYF

j_gene: TRBJ1-2
abundance: .
v_gene: TRBV29-1
d_gene: .
CDR3nt: TGCAGCGTCGCAGACATCAACTATGGCTACACCTTC
CDR3aa: CSVADINYGYTF

j_gene: TRBJ2-2
abundance: .
v_gene: TRBV7-9
d_gene: TRBD2
CDR3nt: TGTGCCAGCAGCTCCGCAGCGGGAGGGCAATCTTCCGGGGAGCTGTTTTTT
CDR3aa: CASSSAAGGQSSGELFF

j_gene: TRBJ1-2
abundance: once
v_gene: TRBV29-1
d_gene: .
CDR3nt: TGCAGCGTACTCCCTTTGGCCGGGCGGGCTTCCTATGGCTACACCTTC
CDR3aa: CSVLPLAGRASYGYTF

j_gene: TRBJ1-1
abundance: once
v_gene: TRBV27
d_gene: .
CDR3nt: TGTGCCAGCAGAGGGGGAGAGAACACTGAAGCTTTCTTT
CDR3aa: CASRGGENTEAFF

j_gene: TRBJ1-1
abundance: medium-sized
v_gene: TRBV10-3
d_gene: .
CDR3nt: TGTGCCATCGCCGTCGGTCTTAACACTGAAGCTTTCTTT
CDR3aa: CAIAVGLNTEAFF

j_gene: TRBJ2-1
abundance: .
v_gene: TRBV27
d_gene: .
CDR3nt: TGTGCCAGCAGTTTTTTCCGTAACAATGAGCGGTTCTTC
CDR3aa: CASSFFRNNERFF

j_gene: TRBJ2-1
abundance: .
v_gene: TRBV4-1
d_gene: TRBD2
CDR3nt: TGCGCCAGCAGCCTCCACGGGACTAGCATCTCCTACAATGAGCAGTTCTTC
CDR3aa: CASSLHGTSISYNEQFF

j_gene: TRBJ2-7
abundance: few
v_gene: TRBV7-8
d_gene: TRBD2
CDR3nt: TGTGCCAGCGGCTTACGGAGCGGGAGTGGGAACGAGCAGTACTTC
CDR3aa: CASGLRSGSGNEQYF

j_gene: TRBJ2-7
abundance: .
v_gene: TRBV5-1
d_gene: .
CDR3nt: TGCGCCAGCAGCTTGGAGGCGGGGGCCTCCTACGAGCAGTACTTC
CDR3aa: CASSLEAGASYEQYF

j_gene: TRBJ2-7
abundance: once
v_gene: TRBV7-6
d_gene: .
CDR3nt: TGTGCCAGCAGCTTACCGCCCGACAGCTCCTACGAGCAGTACTTC
CDR3aa: CASSLPPDSSYEQYF